This passage covers 12 T cell receptor beta chains from one sample sequenced in a study of T-cell reconstitution after alpha-beta-depleted transplantation in children. Researchers prepared the TCRbeta library using unique molecular identifiers, the study reports. TCRdb recomputed calls from the PCR reads with MiXCR, one row per CDR3 protein. The data contain about 230,000 distinct CDR3 sequences, roughly 9% of them singletons. Here the sequenced sample was PBMCs from the stem cell graft donor, taken from the stem cell graft. These receptors were collected from a human donor who donated a stem cell graft to a child with acute lymphoblastic leukemia.

The rearrangement joins TRBV29-1 to TRBJ2-7; D is possibly TRBD1 (6 bases). CDR1 is SQVTM, CDR2 ANQGSEA, per germline. Trimming shortened V by 3 bases and J by 6 bases, and 21 bases separated the two germline ends. CDR3 length: 15 residues. The CDR3 sequence: CSVELGHSARGEQYF. In nucleotides, the CDR3 is TGCAGCGTTGAGTTGGGACACAGTGCCCGGGGCGAGCAGTACTTC.

This clonotype has a handful of counts. J is TRBJ1-2 and V is TRBV7-9; D uncertain. The CDR3 is 15 amino acids. The germline V and J ends were trimmed by 6 bases and 7 bases, with 21 bases remaining between them. Germline V gene lookup returns CDR1 SEHNR and CDR2 FQNEAQ (reference sequence). DNA of the CDR3: TGTGCCAGCAGGACACCCGGAGAAACGGTGCGTGGCTACACCTTC. Translation gives CASRTPGETVRGYTF.

In nucleotides, the CDR3 is TGCGCCAGCACCCCCCGACAGGGGAACTATGGCTACACCTTC. This translates into CASTPRQGNYGYTF. The chain combines TRBV10-2 with TRBJ1-2; 8 bases are shared with TRBD1. CDR1 and CDR2 from the germline V gene are WSHSY and SAAADI. The ends lost 7 bases at V and 2 bases at J; junction bases unmatched: 6. The CDR3 spans 14 residues.

This clonotype appeared many times. The CDR3 loop reads CASSPPGTTEAFF. The CDR3 nucleotides are TGTGCCAGCAGCCCACCGGGAACGACAGAAGCTTTCTTT. The chain links TRBV3-1 to TRBJ1-1, with no clear D. The CDR3 spans 13 residues. Looked up from germline, CDR1 is LGHDT and CDR2 is YNNKEL (reference sequence). V lost 4 bases, J lost 8 bases, and 14 bases lay in between.

This clonotype was seen ten or more times. J is TRBJ1-2 and V is TRBV20-1; D uncertain. In germline, CDR1 is DFQATT, CDR2 SNEGSKA (reference sequence). The CDR3 length is 13 residues. The ends were cut back, 1 base at V and 7 bases at J, with 13 bases in the middle. CDR3 amino acids: CSARGRGKGGYTF. For the CDR3, the DNA is TGCAGTGCTAGAGGGCGTGGGAAAGGTGGCTACACCTTC.

The CDR3 DNA reads TGTGCCAGCAGCAGACAGACTCGGGAGCCCCAGCATTTT. Protein sequence: CASSRQTREPQHF. V is TRBV7-2 and J is TRBJ1-5; a possible D gene is TRBD1 (5 bases). V was cut by 5 bases and J by 8 bases, with 13 bases left in between. The V gene's germline CDR1 is SGHTA and CDR2 FQGNSA. The CDR3 is 13 amino acids.

The chain recombines TRBV18 with TRBJ2-1; TRBD2 aligns across 10 bases. From germline, CDR1 is KGHSH and CDR2 LQKENI. V lost 2 bases to trimming and J lost 8 bases; unmatched junction nucleotides: 9. This CDR3 has 16 amino acids. CDR3 region: CASSPSRLAGADEQFF. DNA for the CDR3: TGTGCCAGCTCACCAAGCCGTCTAGCGGGGGCCGATGAGCAGTTCTTC.

The chain links TRBV11-2 to TRBJ1-1; TRBD1 aligns across 7 bases. CDR1 and CDR2 (germline): SGHAT, FQNNGV. After removal of 4 bases from V and 3 bases from J, the junction contained 5 bases not matched to a gene. The CDR3 covers 14 residues. The CDR3 DNA sequence: TGTGCCAGCAGCTCAAACCAGGGGGACACTGAAGCTTTCTTT. Residues: CASSSNQGDTEAFF.

The chain combines TRBV20-1 with TRBJ1-2; 10 nucleotides agree with TRBD1. This CDR3 is 15 amino acids long. CDR1 and CDR2 from the germline V gene are DFQATT and SNEGSKA (reference sequence). The V segment lost 3 bases and the J segment 2 bases; nucleotides outside the gene matches: 6. CDR3 DNA sequence: TGCAGTGCTAGTTTCGTGGGACAGGGGAACTATGGCTACACCTTC. Translated: CSASFVGQGNYGYTF.

This clonotype was counted ten times or more. The chain employs TRBV21-1 and TRBJ2-7. TRBV21-1 corresponds to a pseudogene. This CDR3 spans 10 amino acids. CDR3 DNA: TGTGCCAGCAAAACCGTGAAGCAGTACTTC. Translating it yields CASKTVKQYF.

The chain uses TRBV20-1 and TRBJ2-7, with D maybe TRBD1 (7 bases). V lost 2 bases to trimming and J lost 9 bases, with 26 bases between them. The CDR3 is 16 residues long. The V gene's germline CDR1 is DFQATT and CDR2 SNEGSKA (reference sequence). CDR3 amino acids: CSARSSHGRGDRGQYF. DNA for the CDR3: TGCAGTGCTAGAAGCTCTCATGGCAGGGGGGACCGGGGGCAGTACTTC.

The chain recombines TRBV10-3 with TRBJ2-7; 8 nucleotides align to TRBD1. J gave up 1 base and V 2 bases, and 4 bases lay outside the gene matches. This CDR3 comprises 15 residues. The germline V gene has CDR1 ENHRY and CDR2 SYGVKD. CDR3 sequence reads: CAISENGDRSYEQYF. The CDR3 DNA follows: TGTGCCATCAGTGAGAACGGGGACAGGTCCTACGAGCAGTACTTC.